This T cell receptor beta chain was profiled in a study of T cell changes during pregnancy in multiple sclerosis (dated by TCRdb to between 2018 and 2021). About the investigation overall: The study examined how the T cell repertoire changed over the course of pregnancy in women with multiple sclerosis.

Regarding this clone: There is no known antigen for this receptor. Base qualities were left out, and no much larger clone turns up one base away.

Counted from cysteine to phenylalanine, this CDR3 has 14 amino acids. Only the CDR3 DNA stays, 42 bases, in frame from base 1. CDR1 and CDR2 (MGHRA, YSYEKL) derive from the germline V gene. V is clipped by 0 bases and J by 5 bases, and the sequence between their germline boundaries is 10 bases long. The method was the immunoSEQ multiplex PCR assay. As stored in TCRdb, this immuneACCESS dataset retains in-frame rearrangements with V and J assigned. A fraction of the clones does not appear; measured against another copy, unresolved V genes explain less than half of the discrepancy, and the remainder lacks a known reason. The sample table lists around 38,000 clones, 90% to 95% of them with a count of one. The leading ten clones occupy 5% to 6.5% of the sample.

This receptor chain uses TRBV4-1 and TRBJ1-2; the D gene assignment is ambiguous. This clonotype was sampled from a female donor with multiple sclerosis, enrolled in a pregnancy study. Sequencing was performed on CD8+ T cells from peripheral blood mononuclear cells, taken in the second trimester of pregnancy. The bases read TGCGCCAGCAGCCAAGATCGGAGGGAATATGGCTACACCTTC. The encoded protein is CASSQDRREYGYTF.